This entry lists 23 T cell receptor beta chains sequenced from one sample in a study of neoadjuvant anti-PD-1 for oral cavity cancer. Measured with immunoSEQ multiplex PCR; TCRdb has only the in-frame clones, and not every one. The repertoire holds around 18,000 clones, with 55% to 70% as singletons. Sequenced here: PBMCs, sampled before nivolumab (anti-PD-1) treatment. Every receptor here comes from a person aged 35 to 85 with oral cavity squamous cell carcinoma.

The CDR3 region has the DNA TGTGCCACCAGCAGAGAGGGTCTAGCGGACTCCTACAATGAGCAGTTCTTC. Protein: CATSREGLADSYNEQFF. The chain has TRBV15 and TRBJ2-1; TRBD2 matches 7 bases. This CDR3 region has 17 residues. The trim removed 0 bases at V and 0 bases at J, leaving 5 bases unmatched. Germline lookup yields CDR1 LNHNV and CDR2 YYDKDF (reference sequence).

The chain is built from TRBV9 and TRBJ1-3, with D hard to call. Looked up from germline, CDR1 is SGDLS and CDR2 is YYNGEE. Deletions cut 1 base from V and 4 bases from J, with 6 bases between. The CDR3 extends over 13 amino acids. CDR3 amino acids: CASSVTQGNTIYF. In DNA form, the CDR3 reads TGTGCCAGCAGCGTAACCCAAGGAAACACCATATATTTT.

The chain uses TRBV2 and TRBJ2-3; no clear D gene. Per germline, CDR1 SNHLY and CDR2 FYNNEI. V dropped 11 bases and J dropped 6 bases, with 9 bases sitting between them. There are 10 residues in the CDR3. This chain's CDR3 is CALAADTQYF. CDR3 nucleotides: TGTGCCTTAGCCGCGGATACGCAGTATTTT.

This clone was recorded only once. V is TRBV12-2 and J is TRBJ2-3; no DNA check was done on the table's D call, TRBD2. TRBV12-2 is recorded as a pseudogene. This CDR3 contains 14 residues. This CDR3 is CASSAEPLPPTQYF. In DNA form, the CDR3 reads TGTGCAAGTAGCGCAGAACCCCTCCCACCTACGCAGTATTTT.

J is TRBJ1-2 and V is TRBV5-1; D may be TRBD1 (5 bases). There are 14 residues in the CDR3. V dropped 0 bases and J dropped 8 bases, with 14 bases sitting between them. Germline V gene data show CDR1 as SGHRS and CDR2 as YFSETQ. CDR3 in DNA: TGCGCCAGCAGCTTGGGGCAGGGCCCCTACGGCTACACCTTC. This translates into CASSLGQGPYGYTF.

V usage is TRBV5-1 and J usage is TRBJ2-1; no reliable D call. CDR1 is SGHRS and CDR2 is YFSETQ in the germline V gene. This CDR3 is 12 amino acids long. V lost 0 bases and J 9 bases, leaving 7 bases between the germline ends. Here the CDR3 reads CASSLARVEQFF. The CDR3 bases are TGCGCCAGCAGCTTGGCCCGGGTTGAGCAGTTCTTC.

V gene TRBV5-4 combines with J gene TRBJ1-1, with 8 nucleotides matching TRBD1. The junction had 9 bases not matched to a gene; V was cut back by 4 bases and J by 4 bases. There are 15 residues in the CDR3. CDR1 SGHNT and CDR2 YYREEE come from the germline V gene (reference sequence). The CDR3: CASSGDRGMGTEAFF. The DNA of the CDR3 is TGTGCCAGCAGCGGCGACAGGGGAATGGGCACTGAAGCTTTCTTT.

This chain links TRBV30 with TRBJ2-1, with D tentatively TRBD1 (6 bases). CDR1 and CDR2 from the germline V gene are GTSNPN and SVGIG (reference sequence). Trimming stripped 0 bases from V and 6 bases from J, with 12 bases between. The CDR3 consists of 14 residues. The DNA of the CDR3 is TGTGCCTGGAGTGTAGGGGGTACAGCCAATGAGCAGTTCTTC. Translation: CAWSVGGTANEQFF.

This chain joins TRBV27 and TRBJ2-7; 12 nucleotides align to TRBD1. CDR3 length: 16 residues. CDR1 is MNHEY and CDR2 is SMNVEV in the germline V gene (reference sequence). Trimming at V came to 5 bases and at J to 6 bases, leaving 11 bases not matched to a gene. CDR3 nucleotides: TGTGCCAGCAGTAATCCGGGACAGGGGGCGGGGAGCGAGCAGTACTTC. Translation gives CASSNPGQGAGSEQYF.

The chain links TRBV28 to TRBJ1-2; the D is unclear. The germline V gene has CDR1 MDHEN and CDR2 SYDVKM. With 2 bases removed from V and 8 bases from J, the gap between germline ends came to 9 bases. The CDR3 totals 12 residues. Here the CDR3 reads CASSLTSGGYTF. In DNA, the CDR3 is TGTGCCAGCAGTTTAACGTCCGGCGGCTACACCTTC.

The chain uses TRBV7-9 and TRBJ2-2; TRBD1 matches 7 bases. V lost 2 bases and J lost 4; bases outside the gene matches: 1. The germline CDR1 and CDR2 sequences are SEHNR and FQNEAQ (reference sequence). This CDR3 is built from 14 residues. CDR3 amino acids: CASSLSGGTGELFF. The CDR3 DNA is TGTGCCAGCAGCTTATCAGGGGGCACCGGGGAGCTGTTTTTT.

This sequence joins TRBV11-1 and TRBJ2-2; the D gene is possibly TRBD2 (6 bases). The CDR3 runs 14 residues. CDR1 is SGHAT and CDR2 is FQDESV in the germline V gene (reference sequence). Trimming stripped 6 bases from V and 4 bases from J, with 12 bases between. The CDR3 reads CASRRRESTGELFF. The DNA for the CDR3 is TGTGCCAGCAGGCGACGGGAGAGCACCGGGGAGCTGTTTTTT.

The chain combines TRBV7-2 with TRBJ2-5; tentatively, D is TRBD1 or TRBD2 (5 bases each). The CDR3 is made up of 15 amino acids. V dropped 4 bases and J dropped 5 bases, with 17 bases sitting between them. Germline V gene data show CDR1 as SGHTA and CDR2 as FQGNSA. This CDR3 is CASSSGSAWGETQYF. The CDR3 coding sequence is TGTGCCAGCAGCTCAGGGTCGGCGTGGGGGGAGACCCAGTACTTC. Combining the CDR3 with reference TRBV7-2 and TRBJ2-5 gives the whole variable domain GAGVSQSPSNKVTEKGKDVELRCDPISGHTALYWYRQSLGQGLEFLIYFQGNSAPDKSGLPSDRFSAERTGGSVSTLTIQRTQQEDSAVYLCASSSGSAWGETQYFGPGTRLLVL.

CDR3 loop: CASSLAGTSGRRFF. In nucleotides, the CDR3 is TGTGCCAGCAGCTTAGCCGGGACTAGCGGGAGGAGGTTCTTC. The chain uses TRBV5-6 and TRBJ2-1, with TRBD2 identical over 15 bases. Trimming at V came to 2 bases and at J to 15 bases, leaving 6 bases not matched to a gene. CDR1 SGHDT and CDR2 YYEEEE come from the germline V gene. This CDR3 contains 14 residues.

The chain's CDR3 is CASGTYSYEQYF. The CDR3 DNA is TGTGCCAGCGGGACGTACTCCTACGAGCAGTACTTC. V and J are TRBV6-5 and TRBJ2-7; D assignment may be TRBD1 or TRBD2 (5 bases each). The CDR3 length is 12 residues. Germline CDR1 is MNHEY and CDR2 is SVGAGI. Between the trimmed V and J ends, which lost 8 bases and 0 bases, there was a span of 8 bases.

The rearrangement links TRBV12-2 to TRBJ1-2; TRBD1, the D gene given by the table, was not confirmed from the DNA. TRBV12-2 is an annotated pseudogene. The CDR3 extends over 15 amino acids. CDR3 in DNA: TGTGCAAGTCGCTCCGGGACAGGGGCCCACTATGGCTACACCTTC. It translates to CASRSGTGAHYGYTF.

The CDR3 region has the DNA TGTGCCTTATACACAGGGGCCTATGGCTACACCTTC. Its protein is CALYTGAYGYTF. The chain carries TRBV30 and TRBJ1-2; 7 bases are shared with TRBD1. V lost 7 bases and J lost 4; bases outside the gene matches: 6. The CDR3 sequence is 12 residues long. Germline V gene lookup returns CDR1 GTSNPN and CDR2 SVGIG (reference sequence).

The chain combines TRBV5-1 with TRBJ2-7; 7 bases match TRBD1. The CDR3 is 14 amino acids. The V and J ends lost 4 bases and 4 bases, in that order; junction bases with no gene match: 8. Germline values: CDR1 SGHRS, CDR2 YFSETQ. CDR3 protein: CASSPPRQGYEQYF. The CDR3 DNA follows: TGCGCCAGCAGCCCGCCGCGACAGGGTTACGAGCAGTACTTC.

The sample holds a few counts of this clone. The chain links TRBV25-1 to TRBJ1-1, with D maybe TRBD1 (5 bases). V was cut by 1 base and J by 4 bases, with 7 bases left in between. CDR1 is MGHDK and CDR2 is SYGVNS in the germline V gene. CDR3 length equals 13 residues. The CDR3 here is CASSELGLTEAFF. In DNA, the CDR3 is TGTGCCAGCAGTGAATTGGGACTCACTGAAGCTTTCTTT.

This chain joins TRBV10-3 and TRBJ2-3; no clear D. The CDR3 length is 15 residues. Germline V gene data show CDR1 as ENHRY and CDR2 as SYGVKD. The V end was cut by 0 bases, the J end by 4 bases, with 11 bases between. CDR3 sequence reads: CAISESVVLSDTQYF. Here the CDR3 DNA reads TGTGCCATCAGTGAGTCCGTGGTACTCTCAGATACGCAGTATTTT.

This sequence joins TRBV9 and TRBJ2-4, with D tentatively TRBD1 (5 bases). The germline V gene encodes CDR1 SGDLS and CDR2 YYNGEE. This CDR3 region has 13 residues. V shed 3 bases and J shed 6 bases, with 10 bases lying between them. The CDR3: CASSAPRANIQYF. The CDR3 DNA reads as TGTGCCAGCAGCGCCCCCAGGGCAAACATTCAGTACTTC.

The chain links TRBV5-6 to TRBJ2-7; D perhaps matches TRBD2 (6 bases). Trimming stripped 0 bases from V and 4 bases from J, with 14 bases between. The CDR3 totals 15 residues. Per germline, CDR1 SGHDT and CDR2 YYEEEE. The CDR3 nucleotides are TGTGCCAGCAGCTTGGAGGTCGGGAGTGCTTACGAGCAGTACTTC. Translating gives CASSLEVGSAYEQYF.

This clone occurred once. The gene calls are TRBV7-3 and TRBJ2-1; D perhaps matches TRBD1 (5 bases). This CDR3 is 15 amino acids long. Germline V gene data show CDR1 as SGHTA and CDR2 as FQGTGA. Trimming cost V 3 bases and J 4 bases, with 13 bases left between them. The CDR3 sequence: CASSLSQGNYNEQFF. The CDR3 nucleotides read TGTGCCAGCAGCTTGAGTCAGGGCAATTACAATGAGCAGTTCTTC.